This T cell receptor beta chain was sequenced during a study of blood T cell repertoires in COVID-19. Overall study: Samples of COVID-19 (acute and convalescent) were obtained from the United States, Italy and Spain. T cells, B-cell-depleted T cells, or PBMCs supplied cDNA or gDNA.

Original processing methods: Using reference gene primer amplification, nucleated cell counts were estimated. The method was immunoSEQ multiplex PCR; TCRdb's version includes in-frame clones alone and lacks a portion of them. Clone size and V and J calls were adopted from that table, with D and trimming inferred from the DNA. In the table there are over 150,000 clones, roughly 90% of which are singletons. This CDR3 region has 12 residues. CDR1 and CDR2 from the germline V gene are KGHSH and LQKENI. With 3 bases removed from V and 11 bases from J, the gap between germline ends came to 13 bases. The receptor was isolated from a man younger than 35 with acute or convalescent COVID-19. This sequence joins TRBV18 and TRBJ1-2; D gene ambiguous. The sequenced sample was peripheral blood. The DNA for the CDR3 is TGTGCCAGCTCACCCGCCTTCAACTGGTACACCTTC. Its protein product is CASSPAFNWYTF.